The sample holds one count of the clone carrying this T cell receptor beta chain. The data were obtained in a study of blood T cell repertoires in COVID-19. Across the whole study: Samples of COVID-19 (acute and convalescent) were obtained from the United States, Italy and Spain.

Authors' data handling: Estimated nucleated cell counts came from reference gene primer amplification. TCRdb's copy holds only in-frame clones and misses some; the assay was immunoSEQ multiplex PCR. The D gene and trimming were derived from the DNA, and the V and J assignments and clone size from that table. The profile shows 430,000 or so clones, about 88% of them singletons. Germline V gene sequence: CDR1 SGDLS, CDR2 YYNGEE. The CDR3 extends over 17 amino acids. V was clipped by 3 bases and J by 0 bases; unmatched bases: 4. Participants reported their clinical history, and cohort assignment relied on those reports.

The rearrangement uses TRBV9 and TRBJ2-2, with 11 bases lining up with TRBD2. The sequence was obtained from a young woman who had been exposed to COVID-19. Sequenced sample: PBMCs or T cells enriched from blood (not recorded which). Here the CDR3 DNA reads TGTGCCAGCAGCGCCCGTAGCGGGGGGGCGAACACCGGGGAGCTGTTTTTT. Amino acid sequence: CASSARSGGANTGELFF.